The 2 T cell receptor beta chains listed next were all sequenced from one sample in a study of T cell responses to AZD1222 COVID-19 vaccine. Clones were sequenced by immunoSEQ multiplex PCR, and TCRdb holds only the in-frame ones, with some missing. Of 150,000 to 200,000 clones listed, around 86% are singletons. The source material was peripheral blood, sampled on day 0 of MenACWY control vaccination. The receptors stem from an adult in good health.

This rearrangement joins TRBV4-1 to TRBJ1-1; D not certain. Trimming removed 2 bases from V and 0 bases from J, with 10 bases in between. The CDR3 covers 15 residues. Germline V gene sequence: CDR1 MGHRA, CDR2 YSYEKL. This CDR3 reads CASSQSPALNTEAFF. The CDR3 bases are TGCGCCAGCAGCCAATCACCAGCCCTGAACACTGAAGCTTTCTTT.

The chain joins TRBV19 to TRBJ2-1; D may be TRBD1 or TRBD2 (5 bases each). The V end was cut by 4 bases, the J end by 2 bases, with 15 bases between. Per germline, CDR1 LNHDA and CDR2 SQIVND (reference sequence). The CDR3 contains 16 residues. The CDR3 loop is CASSTGLANPYNEQFF. The CDR3 DNA reads TGTGCCAGTAGTACGGGGCTAGCAAATCCCTACAATGAGCAGTTCTTC.